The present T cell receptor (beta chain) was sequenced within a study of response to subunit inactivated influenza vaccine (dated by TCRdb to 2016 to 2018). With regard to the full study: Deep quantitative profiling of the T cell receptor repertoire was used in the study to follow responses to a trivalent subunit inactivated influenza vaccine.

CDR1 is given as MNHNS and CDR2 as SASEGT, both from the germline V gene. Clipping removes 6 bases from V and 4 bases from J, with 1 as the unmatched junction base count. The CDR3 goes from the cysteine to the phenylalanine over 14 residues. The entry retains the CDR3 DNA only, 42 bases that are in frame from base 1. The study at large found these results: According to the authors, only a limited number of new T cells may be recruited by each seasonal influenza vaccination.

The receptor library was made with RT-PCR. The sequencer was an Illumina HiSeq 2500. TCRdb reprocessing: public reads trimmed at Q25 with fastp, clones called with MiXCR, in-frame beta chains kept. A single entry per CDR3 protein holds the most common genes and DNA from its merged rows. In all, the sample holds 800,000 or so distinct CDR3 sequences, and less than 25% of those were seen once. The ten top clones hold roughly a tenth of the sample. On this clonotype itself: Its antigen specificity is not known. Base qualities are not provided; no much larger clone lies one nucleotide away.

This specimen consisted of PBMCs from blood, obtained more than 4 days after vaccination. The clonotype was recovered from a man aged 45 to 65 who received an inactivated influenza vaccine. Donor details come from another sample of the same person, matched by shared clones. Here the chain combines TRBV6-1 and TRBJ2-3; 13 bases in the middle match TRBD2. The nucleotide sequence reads TGTGCCAGCAGACTAGCGGGGGGGTCAGATACGCAGTATTTT. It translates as CASRLAGGSDTQYF.